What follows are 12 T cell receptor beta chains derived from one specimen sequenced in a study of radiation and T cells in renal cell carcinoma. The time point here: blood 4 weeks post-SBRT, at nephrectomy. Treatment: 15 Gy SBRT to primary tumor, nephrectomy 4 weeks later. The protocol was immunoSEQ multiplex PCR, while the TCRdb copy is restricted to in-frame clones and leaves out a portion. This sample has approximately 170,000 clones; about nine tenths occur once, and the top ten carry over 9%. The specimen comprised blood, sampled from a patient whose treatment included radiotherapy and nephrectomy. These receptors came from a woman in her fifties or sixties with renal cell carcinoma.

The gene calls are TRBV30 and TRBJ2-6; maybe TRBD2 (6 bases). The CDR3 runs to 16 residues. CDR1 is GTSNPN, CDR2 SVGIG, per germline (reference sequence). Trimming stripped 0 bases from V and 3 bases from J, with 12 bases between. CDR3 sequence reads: CAWSVAGGFGANVLTF. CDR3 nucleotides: TGTGCCTGGAGTGTAGCTGGGGGGTTTGGGGCCAACGTCCTGACTTTC.

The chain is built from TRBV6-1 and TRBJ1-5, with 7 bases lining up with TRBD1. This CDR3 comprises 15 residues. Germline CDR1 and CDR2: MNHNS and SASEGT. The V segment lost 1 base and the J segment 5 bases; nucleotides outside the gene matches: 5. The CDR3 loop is CASSEVGTDYQPQHF. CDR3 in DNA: TGTGCCAGCAGTGAAGTAGGGACAGACTATCAGCCCCAGCATTTT.

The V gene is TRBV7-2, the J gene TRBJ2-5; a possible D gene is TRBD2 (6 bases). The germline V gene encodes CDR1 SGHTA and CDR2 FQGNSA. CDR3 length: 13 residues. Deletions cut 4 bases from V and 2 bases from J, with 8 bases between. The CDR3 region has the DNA TGTGCCAGCAGCTGGGGGACTCAAGAGACCCAGTACTTC. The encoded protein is CASSWGTQETQYF.

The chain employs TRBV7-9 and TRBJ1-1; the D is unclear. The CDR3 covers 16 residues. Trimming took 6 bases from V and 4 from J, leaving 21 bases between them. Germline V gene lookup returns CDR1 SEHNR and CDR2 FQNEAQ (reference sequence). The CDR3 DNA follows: TGTGCCAGCAGGGGTTCGGCAGGCCCGACGAGCACTGAAGCTTTCTTT. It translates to CASRGSAGPTSTEAFF.

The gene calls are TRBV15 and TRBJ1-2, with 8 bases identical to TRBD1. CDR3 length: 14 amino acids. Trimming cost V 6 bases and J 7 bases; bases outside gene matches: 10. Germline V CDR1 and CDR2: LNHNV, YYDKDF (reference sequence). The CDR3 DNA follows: TGTGCCACCAGTTCAATCAGGGGGCCTGGTGGCTACACCTTC. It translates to CATSSIRGPGGYTF.

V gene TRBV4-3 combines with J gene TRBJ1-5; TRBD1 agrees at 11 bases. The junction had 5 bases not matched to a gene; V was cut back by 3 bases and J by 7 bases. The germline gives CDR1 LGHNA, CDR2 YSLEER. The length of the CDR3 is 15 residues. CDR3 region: CASSQDRGQGQPQHF. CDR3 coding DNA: TGCGCCAGCAGCCAGGACAGGGGGCAGGGACAGCCCCAGCATTTT.

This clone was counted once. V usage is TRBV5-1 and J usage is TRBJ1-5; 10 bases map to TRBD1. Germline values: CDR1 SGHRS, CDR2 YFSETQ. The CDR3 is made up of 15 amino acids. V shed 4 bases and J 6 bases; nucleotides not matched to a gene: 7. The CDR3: CASSPQTGGGQPQHF. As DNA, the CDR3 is TGCGCCAGCAGCCCCCAGACAGGGGGCGGTCAGCCCCAGCATTTT.

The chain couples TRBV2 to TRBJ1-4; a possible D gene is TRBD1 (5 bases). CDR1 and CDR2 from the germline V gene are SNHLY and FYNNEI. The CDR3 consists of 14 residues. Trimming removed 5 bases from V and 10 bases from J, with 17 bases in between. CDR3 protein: CASSYQGNEGKLFF. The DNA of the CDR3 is TGTGCCAGCAGTTATCAGGGAAATGAAGGAAAACTGTTTTTT.

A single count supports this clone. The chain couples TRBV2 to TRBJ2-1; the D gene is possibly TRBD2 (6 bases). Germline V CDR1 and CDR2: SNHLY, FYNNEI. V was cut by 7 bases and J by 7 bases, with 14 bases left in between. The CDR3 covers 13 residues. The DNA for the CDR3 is TGTGCCAGCACCTTGGGGGGTGGTAATGAGCAGTTCTTC. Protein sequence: CASTLGGGNEQFF.

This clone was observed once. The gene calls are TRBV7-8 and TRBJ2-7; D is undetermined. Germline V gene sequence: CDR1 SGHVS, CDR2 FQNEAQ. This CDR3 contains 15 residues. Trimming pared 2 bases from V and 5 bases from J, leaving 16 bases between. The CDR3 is CASSLWPALDHEQYF. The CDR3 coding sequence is TGTGCCAGCAGCTTATGGCCAGCCCTAGACCACGAGCAGTACTTC.

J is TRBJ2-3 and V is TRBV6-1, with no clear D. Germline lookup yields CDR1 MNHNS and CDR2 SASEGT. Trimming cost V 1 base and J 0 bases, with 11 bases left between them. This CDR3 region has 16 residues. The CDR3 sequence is CASSEGVGSSTDTQYF. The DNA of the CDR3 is TGTGCCAGCAGTGAAGGGGTGGGGTCTAGCACAGATACGCAGTATTTT.

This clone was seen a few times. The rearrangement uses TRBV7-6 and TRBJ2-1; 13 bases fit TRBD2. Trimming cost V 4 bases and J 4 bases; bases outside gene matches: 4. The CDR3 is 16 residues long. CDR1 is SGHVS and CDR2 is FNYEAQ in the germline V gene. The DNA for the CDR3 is TGTGCCAGCAGCTCTGGACTAGCGGGGGTTTACAATGAGCAGTTCTTC. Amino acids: CASSSGLAGVYNEQFF. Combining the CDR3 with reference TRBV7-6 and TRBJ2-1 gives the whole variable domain GAGVSQSPRYKVTKRGQDVALRCDPISGHVSLYWYRQALGQGPEFLTYFNYEAQQDKSGLPNDRFSAERPEGSISTLTIQRTEQRDSAMYRCASSSGLAGVYNEQFFGPGTRLTVL.